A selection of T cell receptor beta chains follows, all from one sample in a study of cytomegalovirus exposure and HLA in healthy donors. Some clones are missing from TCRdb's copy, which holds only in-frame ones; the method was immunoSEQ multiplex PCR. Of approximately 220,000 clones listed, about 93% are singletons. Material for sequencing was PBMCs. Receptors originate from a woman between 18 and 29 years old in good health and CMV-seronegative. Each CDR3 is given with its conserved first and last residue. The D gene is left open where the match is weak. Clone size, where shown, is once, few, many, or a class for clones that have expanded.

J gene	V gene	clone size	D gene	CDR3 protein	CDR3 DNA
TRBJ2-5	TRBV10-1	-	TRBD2	CASSVGAGRRETQYF	TGCGCCAGCAGTGTAGGAGCGGGACGGCGGGAGACCCAGTACTTC
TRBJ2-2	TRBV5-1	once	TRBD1	CASSVRQGWDTGELFF	TGCGCCAGCAGCGTAAGACAGGGTTGGGACACCGGGGAGCTGTTTTTT
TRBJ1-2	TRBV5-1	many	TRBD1	CASSFWTGNNYGYTF	TGCGCCAGCAGCTTTTGGACAGGGAATAACTATGGCTACACCTTC
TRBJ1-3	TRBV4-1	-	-	CASSQVGRGGNTIYF	TGCGCCAGCAGCCAAGTTGGCAGAGGTGGAAACACCATATATTTT
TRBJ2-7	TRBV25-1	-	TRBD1	CASSESLGTGVYEQYF	TGTGCCAGCAGTGAATCTTTAGGGACAGGGGTATACGAGCAGTACTTC
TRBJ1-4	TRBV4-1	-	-	CASYAGGDEKLFF	TGCGCCAGTTATGCGGGTGGGGATGAAAAACTGTTTTTT
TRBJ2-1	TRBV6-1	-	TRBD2	CASKTSGYNEQFF	TGTGCCAGCAAGACTAGCGGCTACAATGAGCAGTTCTTC
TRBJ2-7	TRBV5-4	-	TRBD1	CASSSRTGTYEQYF	TGTGCCAGCAGCTCTCGGACAGGTACCTACGAGCAGTACTTC
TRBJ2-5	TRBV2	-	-	CASSLFLDRKQETQYF	TGTGCCAGCAGTCTATTTTTGGACAGAAAACAAGAGACCCAGTACTTC
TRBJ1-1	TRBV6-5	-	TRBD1	CATKRTGEITEAFF	TGTGCCACCAAAAGGACAGGGGAGATAACTGAAGCTTTCTTT
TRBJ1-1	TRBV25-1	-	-	CASAGGVNTEAFF	TGTGCCAGCGCGGGTGGGGTAAACACTGAAGCTTTCTTT
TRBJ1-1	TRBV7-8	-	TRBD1	CASSSGDRGLTEAFF	TGTGCCAGCAGCTCGGGGGACAGGGGCCTCACTGAAGCTTTCTTT
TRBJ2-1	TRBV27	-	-	CASRRISYNEQFF	TGTGCCAGCAGGCGGATCTCCTACAATGAGCAGTTCTTC
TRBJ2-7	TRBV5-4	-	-	CASSLGAAYEQYF	TGTGCCAGCAGCTTGGGGGCAGCCTACGAGCAGTACTTC
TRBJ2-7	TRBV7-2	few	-	CASSLGSVAYEQYF	TGTGCCAGCAGCTTAGGTAGCGTCGCCTACGAGCAGTACTTC
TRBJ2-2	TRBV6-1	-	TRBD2	CASTTSGNTGELFF	TGTGCCAGCACCACTAGCGGGAACACCGGGGAGCTGTTTTTT
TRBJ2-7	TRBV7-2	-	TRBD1	CASGRPRGGHEQYF	TGTGCCAGCGGCCGACCCCGAGGGGGCCACGAGCAGTACTTC
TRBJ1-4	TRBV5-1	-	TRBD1	CASRTGRTPNEKLFF	TGCGCCAGCCGGACAGGGAGGACACCTAATGAAAAACTGTTTTTT
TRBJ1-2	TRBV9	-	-	CASVGQGGYTF	TGTGCCTCCGTGGGGCAGGGAGGCTACACCTTC
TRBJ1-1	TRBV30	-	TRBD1	CAWSSARGAFF	TGTGCCTGGAGTTCGGCCAGGGGGGCTTTCTTT
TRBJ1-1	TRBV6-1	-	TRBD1	CATAGTGVKNTEAFF	TGTGCCACCGCCGGAACAGGGGTGAAGAACACTGAAGCTTTCTTT
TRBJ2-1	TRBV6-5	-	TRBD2	CASSFGLAGANEQFF	TGTGCCAGCAGTTTCGGACTAGCGGGAGCTAATGAGCAGTTCTTC
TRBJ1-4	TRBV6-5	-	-	CASSAFSGDEKLFF	TGTGCCAGCAGTGCCTTCTCAGGGGATGAAAAACTGTTTTTT
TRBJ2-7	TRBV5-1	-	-	CASSLISTGHSYEQYF	TGCGCCAGCAGCTTGATCAGTACAGGGCATTCCTACGAGCAGTACTTC
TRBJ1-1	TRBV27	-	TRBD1	CASSFVGQGEANTEAFF	TGTGCCAGCAGTTTCGTGGGACAGGGGGAGGCGAACACTGAAGCTTTCTTT
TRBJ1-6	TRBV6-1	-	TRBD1	CASSVLPGQGFSPLHF	TGTGCCAGCAGTGTACTACCTGGACAGGGCTTTTCACCCCTCCACTTT
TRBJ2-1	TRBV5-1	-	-	CASSPGTLNNEQFF	TGCGCCAGCAGCCCCGGGACTTTGAACAATGAGCAGTTCTTC
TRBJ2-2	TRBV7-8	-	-	CASSDPTENTGELFF	TGTGCCAGCAGCGACCCGACTGAGAACACCGGGGAGCTGTTTTTT
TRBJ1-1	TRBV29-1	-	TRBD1	CSVGTGGAATEAFF	TGCAGCGTTGGAACAGGGGGCGCGGCCACTGAAGCTTTCTTT
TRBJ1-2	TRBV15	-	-	CATSRDAGAPDGYTF	TGTGCCACCAGCAGAGATGCAGGGGCCCCGGATGGCTACACCTTC
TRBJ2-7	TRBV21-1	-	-	CARVGLNRSSSYEQYF	TGTGCCAGGGTCGGTTTAAACAGGTCCTCCTCCTACGAGCAGTACTTC
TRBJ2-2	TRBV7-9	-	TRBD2	CASSLSGDTGELFF	TGTGCCAGCAGCTTAAGCGGGGATACCGGGGAGCTGTTTTTT
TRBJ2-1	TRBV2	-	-	CASSEDSSSYNEQFF	TGTGCCAGCAGCGAGGACAGCAGCTCCTACAATGAGCAGTTCTTC
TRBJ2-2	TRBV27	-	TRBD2	CASSSLAGKGLLFF	TGTGCCAGCAGTTCCCTAGCGGGAAAAGGATTGCTGTTTTTT
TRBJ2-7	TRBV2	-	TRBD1	CASSLDRGYSYEQYF	TGTGCCAGCAGTCTGGACAGGGGATATTCCTACGAGCAGTACTTC
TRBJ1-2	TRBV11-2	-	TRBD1	CASSIQGADYGYTF	TGTGCCAGCAGCATTCAGGGGGCTGATTATGGCTACACCTTC
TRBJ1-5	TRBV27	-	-	CASSLSQGGVQPQHF	TGTGCCAGCAGTTTATCACAGGGTGGGGTTCAGCCCCAGCATTTT
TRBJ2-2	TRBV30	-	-	CAWSTGELFF	TGTGCCTGGTCAACCGGGGAGCTGTTTTTT